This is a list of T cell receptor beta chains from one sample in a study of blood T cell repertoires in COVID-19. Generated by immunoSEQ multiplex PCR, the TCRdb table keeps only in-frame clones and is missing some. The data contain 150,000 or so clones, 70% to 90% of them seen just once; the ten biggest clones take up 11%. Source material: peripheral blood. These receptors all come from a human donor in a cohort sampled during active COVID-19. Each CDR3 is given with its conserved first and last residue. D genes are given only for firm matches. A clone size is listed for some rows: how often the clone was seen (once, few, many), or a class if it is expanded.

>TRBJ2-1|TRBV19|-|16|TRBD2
TGTGCCAGTACTATCTTAGCGGGAGCACCCTACAATGAGCAGTTCTTC
CASTILAGAPYNEQFF
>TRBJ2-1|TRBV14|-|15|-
TGTGCCAGCAGCCCAGTCCTTAGGGGGGGGAATGAGCAGTTCTTC
CASSPVLRGGNEQFF
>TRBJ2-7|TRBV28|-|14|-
TGTGCCAGCAGTTTAGCCAGGGGGGTCTTCGAGCAGTACTTC
CASSLARGVFEQYF
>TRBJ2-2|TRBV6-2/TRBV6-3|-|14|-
TGTGCCAGCAGTTACCGGGCAGGGGCTGGGGAGCTGTTTTTT
CASSYRAGAGELFF
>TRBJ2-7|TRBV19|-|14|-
TGTGCCAGTAGTTTGCCAGGGAGGTCCTACGAGCAGTACTTC
CASSLPGRSYEQYF
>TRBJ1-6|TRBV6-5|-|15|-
TGTGCCAGCAGTCCGACAGCGACTTATAATTCACCCCTCCACTTT
CASSPTATYNSPLHF
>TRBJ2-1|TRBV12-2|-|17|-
TGTGCAAGTCGCTCAGGACTAGCGGGACCCAGCAGGAATGAGCAGTTCTTC
CASRSGLAGPSRNEQFF
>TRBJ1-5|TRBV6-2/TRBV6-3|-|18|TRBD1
TGTGCCAGCAGTTACTCGAAAAGCGGGACAGGGTACACTCAGCCCCAGCATTTT
CASSYSKSGTGYTQPQHF
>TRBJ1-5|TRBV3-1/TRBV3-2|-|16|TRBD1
TGTGCCAGCAGCCAGGCAGGACAGGGTGCCAATCAGCCCCAGCATTTT
CASSQAGQGANQPQHF
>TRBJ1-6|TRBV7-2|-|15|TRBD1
TGTGCCAGCAGCTTGGGACAGCTCTATAATTCACCCCTCCACTTT
CASSLGQLYNSPLHF
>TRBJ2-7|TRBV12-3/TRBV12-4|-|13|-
TGTGCCAGCAGCTTCAGGGGTAAGGACGAGCAGTACTTC
CASSFRGKDEQYF
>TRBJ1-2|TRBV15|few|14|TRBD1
TGTGCCACCAGCAGAACCGGGACAGGAGGCGGCTACACCTTC
CATSRTGTGGGYTF
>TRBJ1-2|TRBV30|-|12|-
TGTGTCTGGACTCAGGATCGCTATGGCTACACCTTC
CVWTQDRYGYTF
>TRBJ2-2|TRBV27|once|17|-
TGTGCCAGCAGTCCCCGGGAAGTTGCGGGGCGGACCGGGGAGCTGTTTTTT
CASSPREVAGRTGELFF
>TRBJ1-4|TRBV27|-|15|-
TGTGCCAGCAGCCACCGTGAGGGGCGGGGTGAAAAACTGTTTTTT
CASSHREGRGEKLFF
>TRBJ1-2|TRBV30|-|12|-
TGTGCCTTCCACGACAGGTACTATGGCTACACCTTC
CAFHDRYYGYTF
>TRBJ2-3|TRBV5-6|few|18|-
TGTGCCAGCACAGCTATCGGTAGGGGCGGAATGAACACAGATACGCAGTATTTT
CASTAIGRGGMNTDTQYF
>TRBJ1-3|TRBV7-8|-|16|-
TGTGCCAGCAGCTTAGGTGCGCGGTCCGCTGGGAACACCATATATTTT
CASSLGARSAGNTIYF
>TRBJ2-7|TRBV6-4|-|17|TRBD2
TGTGCCAGCAGTGACCCAGGAGGGGCGGGAGAGGCCTACGAGCAGTACTTC
CASSDPGGAGEAYEQYF
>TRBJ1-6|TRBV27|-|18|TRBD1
TGTGCCAGCAGTCTCCTCTCGACAGGGTCGGTCCCAAATTCACCCCTCCACTTT
CASSLLSTGSVPNSPLHF
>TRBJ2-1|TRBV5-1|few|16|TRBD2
TGCGCCAGCAGCTTTGCCGGGACTAGCGGGGGTAATGAGCAGTTCTTC
CASSFAGTSGGNEQFF
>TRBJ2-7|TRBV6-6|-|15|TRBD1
TGTGCCAGCAGCTTCCCCCCGGGACAGGGATACGAGCAGTACTTC
CASSFPPGQGYEQYF
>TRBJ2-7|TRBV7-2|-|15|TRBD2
TGTGCCAGCAGCTTAACTAGCGGTTCCTCCTACGAGCAGTACTTC
CASSLTSGSSYEQYF
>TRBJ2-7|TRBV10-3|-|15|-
TGTGCCATCAGTGAGTCAGCAACTATCTCCTACGAGCAGTACTTC
CAISESATISYEQYF
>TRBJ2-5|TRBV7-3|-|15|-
TGTGCCAGCAGCCCTGTAGGGGGAAAACAAGAGACCCAGTACTTC
CASSPVGGKQETQYF
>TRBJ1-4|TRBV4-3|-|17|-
TGCGCCAGCAGCCAAGATCTGATCGGGGGGCCTAATGAAAAACTGTTTTTT
CASSQDLIGGPNEKLFF
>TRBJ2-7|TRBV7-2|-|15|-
TGTGCCAGCAGCCTCGCTACTAGCTACTCTCGCGAGCAGTACTTC
CASSLATSYSREQYF
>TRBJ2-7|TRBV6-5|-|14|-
TGTGCCAGCAGTCGGACTGTAAGCTCCTACGAGCAGTACTTC
CASSRTVSSYEQYF
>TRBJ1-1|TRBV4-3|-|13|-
TGCGCCAGCAGCCAAGTACGAACGGGTGAAGCTTTCTTT
CASSQVRTGEAFF
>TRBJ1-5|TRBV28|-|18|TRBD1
TGTGCCAGCAGTTTGCGGGACAGGGTAGTTGGAAGCAATCAGCCCCAGCATTTT
CASSLRDRVVGSNQPQHF
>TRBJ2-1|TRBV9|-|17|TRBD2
TGTGCCAGCAGCCGGGGGACTAGCGGGGGTTCTCTCTCCGAGCAGTTCTTC
CASSRGTSGGSLSEQFF
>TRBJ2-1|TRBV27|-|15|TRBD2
TGTGCCAGCAGCCCAGCGGGAGGGGTGTGGAATGAGCAGTTCTTC
CASSPAGGVWNEQFF
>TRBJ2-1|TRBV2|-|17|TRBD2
TGTGCCAGCAGGCCGGGACTAGCGGGAACCCGCGGTAATGAGCAGTTCTTC
CASRPGLAGTRGNEQFF
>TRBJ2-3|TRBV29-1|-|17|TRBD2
TGCAGCGTCCCCAGGCGCGGGAGGGCGGTAGGCTCAGATACGCAGTATTTT
CSVPRRGRAVGSDTQYF
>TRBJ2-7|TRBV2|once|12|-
TGTGCCAGCAGCGGAGAAACCTACGAGCAGTACTTC
CASSGETYEQYF
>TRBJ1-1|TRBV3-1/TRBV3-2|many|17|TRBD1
TGTGCCAGCAGCCAGGTATTTTTCCTACCAGGGGGCACTGAAGCTTTCTTT
CASSQVFFLPGGTEAFF
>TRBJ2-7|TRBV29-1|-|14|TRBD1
TGCAGCGTTGACTTAGGGGGCGGTACCTACGAGCAGTACTTC
CSVDLGGGTYEQYF
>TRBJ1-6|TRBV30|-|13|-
TGTGCCTGGAGGCCGGGAAGCAATTCACCCCTCCACTTT
CAWRPGSNSPLHF
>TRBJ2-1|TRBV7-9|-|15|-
TGTGCCAGCAGCTTCGGGACGAGTAGCGGCTATGAGCAGTTCTTC
CASSFGTSSGYEQFF
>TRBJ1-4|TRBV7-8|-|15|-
TGTGCCAGCAGCTTAGTGGTAGGGACTTGGGAAAAACTGTTTTTT
CASSLVVGTWEKLFF
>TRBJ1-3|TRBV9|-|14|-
TGTGCCAGCAGCGTAGGACATTCTGGAAACACCATATATTTT
CASSVGHSGNTIYF